The clone carrying this T cell receptor (beta chain) was counted at least ten times. As yet, its antigen is unknown. The data are from a study of breast tumors, draining lymph nodes, adjacent tissues. Study-wide results and limits: Tumor T cell lymph node origin was a supported hypothesis, not proven. Most tumor T cells seemingly derive from lymph node, then expand in tumor.

Germline V CDR1 and CDR2: LGHDT, YNNKEL (reference sequence). V lost 0 bases and J lost 2; bases outside the gene matches: 5. The CDR3 totals 16 residues. A single record per CDR3 protein comes from TCRdb applying MiXCR to the multiplex PCR reads. The sample has 20,000 to 25,000 distinct CDR3 sequences; about 24% are singletons. The specimen was breast tumor tissue. V and J are TRBV3-1 and TRBJ2-7; 9 bases fit TRBD2. The source of this sequence is a female donor with breast cancer. Some clones in this sample may be carry-over from other donors' samples. Here the CDR3 reads CASSQDRLAGTYEQYF. In DNA form, the CDR3 reads TGTGCCAGCAGCCAAGATAGGCTAGCGGGGACCTACGAGCAGTACTTC.